These T cell receptor beta chains were read from a single sample in a study of CD8 T cells in Susac syndrome. TCRdb fed the immunoSEQ multiplex PCR reads into MiXCR, producing one record per CDR3 protein. Of around 200,000 distinct CDR3 sequences in the sample, around 95% were seen once. The source material was CD4+ T cells from PBMCs. Receptor source: a human donor with Susac syndrome. The CDR3 runs from the conserved cysteine through the conserved F or W. Each record gives: clone size, D gene, J gene, V gene, CDR3 protein, CDR3 DNA. D genes are given only for firm matches. The size of a clone is reported for some rows only, either as once, few or many, or as a class for expanded clones.

clone size: NA
D gene: NA
J gene: TRBJ2-7
V gene: TRBV27
CDR3 protein: CASSLLAGPGYEQYF
CDR3 DNA: TGTGCCAGCAGTTTACTGGCGGGGCCGGGCTACGAGCAGTACTTC

clone size: NA
D gene: NA
J gene: TRBJ1-5
V gene: TRBV6-2/TRBV6-3
CDR3 protein: CASSAGTGIQPQHF
CDR3 DNA: TGTGCCAGCAGTGCGGGTACAGGCATTCAGCCCCAGCATTTT

clone size: few
D gene: NA
J gene: TRBJ1-5
V gene: TRBV7-2
CDR3 protein: CASSLDSSNQPQHF
CDR3 DNA: TGTGCCAGCAGCTTAGACAGTAGCAATCAGCCCCAGCATTTT

clone size: once
D gene: NA
J gene: TRBJ1-4
V gene: TRBV3-1
CDR3 protein: CASSQNRATNEKLFF
CDR3 DNA: TGTGCCAGCAGCCAAAACAGGGCAACTAATGAAAAACTGTTTTTT

clone size: NA
D gene: TRBD2
J gene: TRBJ2-7
V gene: TRBV18
CDR3 protein: CASSPGLAGYEQYF
CDR3 DNA: TGTGCCAGCTCACCCGGACTAGCGGGGTACGAGCAGTACTTC

clone size: once
D gene: NA
J gene: TRBJ2-7
V gene: TRBV28
CDR3 protein: CASTTGHLWEQYF
CDR3 DNA: TGTGCCAGCACAACAGGGCACCTCTGGGAGCAGTACTTC

clone size: NA
D gene: NA
J gene: TRBJ1-4
V gene: TRBV20-1
CDR3 protein: CSATGTNEKLFF
CDR3 DNA: TGCAGTGCTACAGGGACTAATGAAAAACTGTTTTTT

clone size: NA
D gene: NA
J gene: TRBJ1-5
V gene: TRBV30
CDR3 protein: CAWSETGVAQPQHF
CDR3 DNA: TGTGCCTGGAGTGAGACGGGGGTGGCTCAGCCCCAGCATTTT

clone size: NA
D gene: NA
J gene: TRBJ2-1
V gene: TRBV30
CDR3 protein: CAWRAGASNEQFF
CDR3 DNA: TGTGCCTGGAGGGCGGGGGCGTCGAATGAGCAGTTCTTC

clone size: NA
D gene: NA
J gene: TRBJ1-6
V gene: TRBV27
CDR3 protein: CASSQGSPANSPLHF
CDR3 DNA: TGTGCCAGCAGTCAGGGGAGTCCGGCTAATTCACCCCTCCACTTT

clone size: NA
D gene: NA
J gene: TRBJ2-1
V gene: TRBV20-1
CDR3 protein: CSAAETSWDEQFF
CDR3 DNA: TGCAGTGCCGCCGAGACCTCTTGGGATGAGCAGTTCTTC

clone size: NA
D gene: NA
J gene: TRBJ1-1
V gene: TRBV28
CDR3 protein: CASTSSGLNTEAFF
CDR3 DNA: TGTGCCAGCACCTCGTCGGGCTTGAACACTGAAGCTTTCTTT

clone size: NA
D gene: NA
J gene: TRBJ1-1
V gene: TRBV5-1
CDR3 protein: CASSWGQLSTEAFF
CDR3 DNA: TGCGCCAGCAGCTGGGGGCAATTATCCACTGAAGCTTTCTTT